The 9 T cell receptor beta chains given below trace back to one sample, sequenced in a study of response to subunit inactivated influenza vaccine. MiXCR, applied by TCRdb to the RT-PCR reads, yields one record per CDR3 protein. The sample lists more than 400,000 distinct CDR3 sequences; approximately 10% were seen once. The sample in question was PBMCs from blood, obtained 40 to 50 days after vaccination. The source is a man aged 50 to 60 who received an inactivated influenza vaccine.

This chain links TRBV14 with TRBJ2-3; a weak D match, TRBD1 (6 bases). V was pared by 8 bases and J by 9 bases, with 15 bases between. Germline assignment: CDR1 SGHDN and CDR2 FVKESK. The CDR3 has 12 amino acids. In nucleotides, the CDR3 is TGTGCCAGCGGGACATCCCTGTTAACGCAGTATTTT. It translates to CASGTSLLTQYF.

This clonotype was detected many times. The chain couples TRBV20-1 to TRBJ2-1, with 9 nucleotides matching TRBD2. The length of the CDR3 is 16 residues. V shed 0 bases and J 5 bases; nucleotides not matched to a gene: 8. Germline lookup yields CDR1 DFQATT and CDR2 SNEGSKA (reference sequence). In DNA form, the CDR3 reads TGCAGTGCTAGAGATGTAGGCGGGAGGGAACACAATGAGCAGTTCTTC. This translates into CSARDVGGREHNEQFF.

Many counts were recorded for this clonotype. An end of the junction differs from the germline gene, which may be a read error. The chain employs TRBV18 and TRBJ2-7; 7 nucleotides align to TRBD2. CDR3 size: 14 residues. Germline V gene sequence: CDR1 KGHSH, CDR2 LQKENI. The CDR3 nucleotides are TGTGCCAGATCACCACGGACTAGGCACTACGAGCAGTACTTC. As protein: CARSPRTRHYEQYF.

In its sample, this clonotype was seen a few times. The chain combines TRBV29-1 with TRBJ2-7; D uncertain. Germline assignment: CDR1 SQVTM and CDR2 ANQGSEA. The CDR3 is 12 amino acids. V dropped 0 bases and J dropped 4 bases, with 7 bases sitting between them. CDR3 in DNA: TGCAGCGTTGAAGATCGCCCATACGAGCAGTACTTC. It encodes CSVEDRPYEQYF.

V usage is TRBV27 and J usage is TRBJ2-5, with D possibly TRBD2 on 7 matching bases. The V and J ends lost 1 base and 4 bases respectively, with 16 bases between them. The CDR3 covers 16 residues. Germline V gives CDR1 MNHEY, CDR2 SMNVEV (reference sequence). The CDR3 sequence is CASSLFGGLAGETQYF. The CDR3 DNA reads TGTGCCAGCAGTTTATTCGGGGGGCTAGCTGGAGAGACCCAGTACTTC.

The genes are TRBV6-5 and TRBJ2-3; 7 bases are a match to TRBD1. The CDR3 has 15 amino acids. In germline, CDR1 is MNHEY, CDR2 SVGAGI. V lost 2 bases to trimming and J lost 2 bases; unmatched junction nucleotides: 4. The DNA of the CDR3 is TGTGCCAGCAGTTACACAGGGGCTTCCACAGATACGCAGTATTTT. Residues: CASSYTGASTDTQYF.

The chain is built from TRBV20-1 and TRBJ1-4; tentatively, D is TRBD1 (5 bases). Between the trimmed V and J ends, which lost 1 base and 4 bases, there was a span of 7 bases. The CDR3 is made up of 13 amino acids. Germline V gene lookup returns CDR1 DFQATT and CDR2 SNEGSKA (reference sequence). CDR3 protein: CSARAQGNEKLFF. CDR3 DNA sequence: TGCAGTGCTAGAGCCCAGGGTAATGAAAAACTGTTTTTT.

V gene TRBV28 combines with J gene TRBJ2-6, with 10 nucleotides matching TRBD1. Per the germline V gene, CDR1 is MDHEN and CDR2 is SYDVKM. The CDR3 sequence is 16 residues long. V was pared by 10 bases and J by 2 bases, with 8 bases of the junction left unmatched. The CDR3 protein is CATRGQGSAGANVLTF. CDR3 in DNA: TGTGCCACCAGGGGACAGGGGAGCGCTGGGGCCAACGTCCTGACTTTC.

The sample holds many counts of this clonotype. The J gene is TRBJ2-1, the V gene TRBV7-2; no definite D call. There are 11 residues in the CDR3. Per the germline V gene, CDR1 is SGHTA and CDR2 is FQGNSA. V was trimmed by 5 bases and J by 5 bases, leaving 4 bases between them. The CDR3 sequence: CASSENNEQFF. CDR3 DNA: TGTGCCAGCAGCGAGAACAATGAGCAGTTCTTC.